This TCR beta chain was obtained from a study of blood T cell repertoires in COVID-19. This clone has only a few counts. After removal of 5 bases from V and 4 bases from J, the junction contained 10 bases not matched to a gene. This CDR3 region has 15 residues. Germline CDR1 reads LNHNV; CDR2 reads YYDKDF (reference sequence). Under the authors' procedure: Reference gene primer amplification gave nucleated cell count estimates. This table comes from immunoSEQ multiplex PCR, and its TCRdb copy is limited to in-frame clones, with some not included. The V and J calls and the clone size are those of that table, but D and trimming were determined from the DNA. The sample lists around 200,000 clones, under 80% occurring once.

The J gene is TRBJ2-7, the V gene TRBV15; TRBD1 matches at 8 bases. The receptor was isolated from a woman in her 50s with acute or convalescent COVID-19. Sequencing was performed on peripheral blood. The CDR3: CATSEWPGGLYEQYF. In DNA form, the CDR3 reads TGTGCCACCAGCGAATGGCCAGGGGGCCTTTACGAGCAGTACTTC.